These T cell receptor beta chains were read from a single sample in a study of Graves' ophthalmopathy and Graves' hyperthyroidism. TCRdb called the multiplex PCR reads again in MiXCR, with one record for every CDR3 protein. This table has hundreds of thousands of distinct CDR3 sequences, approximately 21% appearing once. Sequenced sample: peripheral blood. Receptor source: a woman in her late teens or twenties with stable Graves' hyperthyroidism. Some clones in this sample may be carry-over from other donors' samples. Both conserved end residues are part of each CDR3. D genes are given only for firm matches. A clone size is listed for some rows: how often the clone was seen (once, few, many), or a class if it is expanded.

clone_size j_call d_call v_call cdr3_nt cdr3_aa
few TRBJ2-2 TRBD1 TRBV30 TGTGCCTGGAGTAAAAGGGACAGGGACACCGGGGAGCTGTTTTTT CAWSKRDRDTGELFF
many TRBJ1-2 NA TRBV18 TGTGCCAGCTCACCGTCGAGACAGGCTAACTATGGCTACACCTTC CASSPSRQANYGYTF
many TRBJ2-7 NA TRBV11-2 TGTGCCAGCAGCTTAATCCAGCCCTACGAGCAGTACTTC CASSLIQPYEQYF
few TRBJ1-2 NA TRBV28 TGTGCCAGCAGTTCCCGGGGCAGCCCTAACTATGGCTACACCTTC CASSSRGSPNYGYTF
many TRBJ1-6 TRBD1 TRBV27 TGTGCCACCACGATCGGGACAGGGGGTTCACCCCTCCACTTT CATTIGTGGSPLHF
NA TRBJ1-1 NA TRBV12-3/TRBV12-4 TGTGCCAGCAGTTTGCTAAGTATCGGCACTGAAGCTTTCTTT CASSLLSIGTEAFF
many TRBJ2-5 NA TRBV15 TGTGCCACCAACGGAGGGGGGCGGGAGACCCAGTACTTC CATNGGGRETQYF
few TRBJ2-7 TRBD2 TRBV11-2 TGTGCCAGCAGCTTAGATGTGACTAGCGGGAGCTACGAGCAGTACTTC CASSLDVTSGSYEQYF
NA TRBJ2-5 NA TRBV20-1 TGCAGTGCTAGAGAGGGGGGAGAGACCCAGGACTTC CSAREGGETQDF
many TRBJ1-3 NA TRBV12-3/TRBV12-4 TGTGCCAGCGCGATTTATTCGGGCGACTCTGGAAACACCATATATTTT CASAIYSGDSGNTIYF
many TRBJ2-2 NA TRBV11-1 TGTGCCAGCAGCCCCTTCGGCACCGGGGAGCTGTTTTTT CASSPFGTGELFF
NA TRBJ1-2 NA TRBV12-3/TRBV12-4 TGTGCCAGCAGTTTAAGCCCGACAGTAGTCAAGTATGGCTACACCTTC CASSLSPTVVKYGYTF
many TRBJ1-5 NA TRBV6-1 TGTGCCAGCAGTGAAAGGCAGGGCGGGGTTAAACAGCCCCAGCATTTT CASSERQGGVKQPQHF
many TRBJ2-5 NA TRBV20-1 TGCAGTGCTAGCGGGACAACCCGGGTGGAGACCCAGTACTTC CSASGTTRVETQYF
many TRBJ2-4 NA TRBV28 TGTGCCAGCATTAAAAGCGGAATAGCCAAAAACATTCAGTACTTC CASIKSGIAKNIQYF
few TRBJ2-7 NA TRBV7-3 TGTGCCAGCAGCTTAAGCCAGGGTAACGAGCAGTACTTC CASSLSQGNEQYF
many TRBJ2-7 NA TRBV20-1 TGCAGTGCTAGAACAGGACGAACCTACGAGCAGTACTTC CSARTGRTYEQYF